This T cell receptor beta chain is drawn from a study of vaccination and CD4 T cells after COVID-19. Study as a whole: As a positive control, some control cultures were given a CEFX pool, while others were given an HIV-1 Nef pool or no peptide.

Once obtained from cultured CD4+ T cells, the DNA was sequenced using the Oncomine TCR Beta short-read assay. Using its own MiXCR run on the PCR reads, TCRdb lists one record per CDR3 protein. This sample carries 14,000 to 15,000 distinct CDR3 sequences, 52% of them seen once, and the ten largest clones take approximately 8%. As to treatment: approximately 10-day PBMC culture with coronavirus spike peptide pools or control peptides (ViraFEST assay). V lost 3 bases and J lost 0, with 15 bases in between. CDR3 length: 17 amino acids. The germline V gene has CDR1 SGHAT and CDR2 FQNNGV. This clonotype showed up just a few times. The antigen remains undetermined.

The rearrangement joins TRBV11-2 to TRBJ2-1; maybe TRBD1 (6 bases). The source of this sequence is a human donor who had recovered from COVID-19. The sample taken for sequencing was CD4+ T cells from blood, cultured in vitro. CDR3: CASSFRTDSSSYNEQFF. CDR3 DNA sequence: TGTGCCAGCAGCTTTCGGACAGACTCGAGCTCCTACAATGAGCAGTTCTTC.